These T cell receptor beta chains were read from a single sample in a study of cytotoxic CD8 clonotypes in ibrutinib-treated CLL. Clones were read by immunoSEQ multiplex PCR, and TCRdb kept only the in-frame ones, dropping some. The sample holds approximately 340,000 clones, 60% to 80% seen once. Sequencing used PBMCs, obtained after 36 months of ibrutinib treatment. These receptors were collected from a human donor with chronic lymphocytic leukemia. The CDR3 runs from the conserved cysteine through the conserved F or W.

TRBJ2-7,TRBV5-1,CASSPSQGNLPPYEQYF
TRBJ2-7,TRBV5-4,CASSPGQYTYEQYF
TRBJ2-7,TRBV5-1,CASRRPGESEQYF
TRBJ1-5,TRBV19,CASSIRGFGQPQHF
TRBJ2-7,TRBV19,CASSTHTFYEQYF
TRBJ2-3,TRBV5-4,CASSPGQWRQADTQYF
TRBJ2-1,TRBV5-6,CASREPGLNNEQFF
TRBJ2-5,TRBV11-1,CASSRGLAGRLTQYF
TRBJ1-3,TRBV29-1,CSVGGVSGNTIYF
TRBJ2-7,TRBV7-2,CASSLANEQYF
TRBJ2-1,TRBV18,CASSRTSGYSYNEQFF
TRBJ2-7,TRBV6-5,CASSVTGLTYEQYF
TRBJ2-7,TRBV29-1,CSAGQGISYEQYF
TRBJ2-7,TRBV4-3,CASSQGEGGIDEQYF
TRBJ2-7,TRBV5-1,CASSLGLGGWASYEQYF
TRBJ1-2,TRBV12-5,CASGLEGIGGTPRANYGYTF
TRBJ2-2,TRBV6-6,CASSYAGVRTGELFF
TRBJ2-1,TRBV5-3,CARSPGTSGRPSSYNEQFF
TRBJ1-6,TRBV4-1,CASSQRQGPNSPLHF
TRBJ1-2,TRBV9,CASSVGSGRAGDGYTF
TRBJ2-3,TRBV2,CASRTGGTDTQYF
TRBJ2-3,TRBV5-1,CASSFGGAGDTQYF
TRBJ2-7,TRBV9,CASSEYSGKDEQYF
TRBJ1-5,TRBV10-2,CASSSVSNQPQHF
TRBJ2-1,TRBV7-3,CASSSQRGGWDEQFF
TRBJ2-7,TRBV21-1,CASSKGTSGAPTLSSYEQYF
TRBJ2-7,TRBV29-1,CSVSSRGDEQYF
TRBJ2-7,TRBV7-8,CASRPSRGPRGEQYF
TRBJ2-3,TRBV5-1,CASSLVVGVTDTQYF
TRBJ2-7,TRBV28,CASSLGMSGGYEQYF
TRBJ1-2,TRBV2,CASSEFIPGEGPDGYTF
TRBJ2-3,TRBV5-1,CASRDRSTDTQYF
TRBJ2-1,TRBV6-5,CASSTRTGIGNEQFF
TRBJ1-1,TRBV18,CASSPGRLNTEAFF
TRBJ2-3,TRBV11-2,CASSLVVRPPTDTQYF
TRBJ1-2,TRBV4-1,CASSQVMLANYGYTF
TRBJ2-1,TRBV18,CASSPPDVLAGYYNEQFF
TRBJ2-1,TRBV7-2,CASSSDKPYNEQFF
TRBJ2-2,TRBV6-6,CASSPSSGRTGELFF
TRBJ2-3,TRBV27,CASRKASLSSTDTQYF
TRBJ2-7,TRBV14,CASSQDPGQGDEQYF
TRBJ2-6,TRBV6-5,CASSSANVLTF
TRBJ1-2,TRBV5-6,CASMEAPGRSDGYTF
TRBJ2-5,TRBV5-1,CASSFRVQETQYF
TRBJ2-5,TRBV14,CASSQMRNRGETQYF
TRBJ1-1,TRBV9,CASSVQDLPRTAEAFF
TRBJ2-3,TRBV20-1,CSARGVEGSPF